This entry lists 9 T cell receptor beta chains sequenced from one sample in a study of OX40 agonist ivuxolimab in advanced cancers. Sequenced by immunoSEQ multiplex PCR; TCRdb stores in-frame clones only, minus some. The profile shows tens of thousands of clones, approximately 84% of them singletons. This material consisted of CD4+ or CD8+ T cells sorted from blood, taken in a trial of the OX40 agonist ivuxolimab. The receptor set was obtained from an adult with an advanced solid tumor such as melanoma, head and neck, liver or kidney cancer.

This chain links TRBV19 with TRBJ2-5; D unclear. Trimming took off 5 bases at V and 3 bases at J, with 10 bases between the two ends. This CDR3 is 13 amino acids long. CDR1 and CDR2 (germline): LNHDA, SQIVND (reference sequence). Written as DNA, the CDR3 is TGTGCCAGTAGTTTCCAGCACGAAGAGACCCAGTACTTC. The encoded protein is CASSFQHEETQYF.

This chain uses TRBV18 with TRBJ2-7; tentative D call: TRBD1 (6 bases). The germline gives CDR1 KGHSH, CDR2 LQKENI. Trimming pared 3 bases from V and 1 base from J, leaving 10 bases between. The CDR3 totals 14 residues. CDR3 amino acids: CASSPKQGSYEQYF. In nucleotides, the CDR3 is TGTGCCAGCTCACCTAAACAGGGATCCTACGAGCAGTACTTC.

V and J are TRBV25-1 and TRBJ2-2; 11 bases are a match to TRBD1. Germline V CDR1 and CDR2: MGHDK, SYGVNS. V gave up 2 bases and J gave up 2 bases; unmatched junction bases: 7. This CDR3 region has 18 residues. CDR3 nucleotide sequence: TGTGCCAGCAGTGAAGCCCCCGGGACAGGGGGAAACACCGGGGAGCTGTTTTTT. Its protein product is CASSEAPGTGGNTGELFF.

V usage is TRBV19 and J usage is TRBJ2-1, with 8 bases fitting TRBD1. This CDR3 has 14 amino acids. Germline CDR1 reads LNHDA; CDR2 reads SQIVND (reference sequence). V gave up 5 bases and J gave up 8 bases; unmatched junction bases: 8. In DNA, the CDR3 is TGTGCCAGTAGTCTCGGACAGGGTTTCGATGAGCAGTTCTTC. The encoded protein is CASSLGQGFDEQFF.

This chain links TRBV4-2 with TRBJ1-2, with TRBD1 as a possible D gene (5 bases). CDR3 length: 13 residues. Germline V CDR1 and CDR2: LGHNA, YNFKEQ. Trimming cost V 0 bases and J 8 bases, with 10 bases left between them. Written as DNA, the CDR3 is TGTGCCAGCAGCCAAGATTGGGGGGACGGCTACACCTTC. This sequence encodes CASSQDWGDGYTF.

This clone was observed a few times. The rearrangement uses TRBV2 and TRBJ1-5; D not resolved. The germline V gene encodes CDR1 SNHLY and CDR2 FYNNEI. Deletions cut 4 bases from V and 0 bases from J, with 10 bases between. The CDR3 is 15 residues long. CDR3 amino acids: CASSVPGRSNQPQHF. CDR3 DNA: TGTGCCAGCAGTGTTCCAGGACGTAGCAATCAGCCCCAGCATTTT.

This clone showed up just once. The CDR3 bases are TGTGCCAGCAGATCGACTGTCCGTTCGTATGCGGGAACTGAAGCTTTCTTT. This translates into CASRSTVRSYAGTEAFF. V and J are TRBV27 and TRBJ1-1; no firm D call. The CDR3 length is 17 residues. CDR1 is MNHEY, CDR2 SMNVEV, per germline (reference sequence). Trimming took 6 bases from V and 5 from J, leaving 25 bases between them.

This clone appeared a single time. For the CDR3, the DNA is TGTGCCAGCAGCCCGACTGGGGAGACCCAGTACTTC. Encoded protein: CASSPTGETQYF. The chain carries TRBV11-1 and TRBJ2-5, with D uncertain. CDR1 is SGHAT, CDR2 FQDESV, per germline (reference sequence). Trimming took 5 bases from V and 5 from J, leaving 9 bases between them. The CDR3 consists of 12 residues.

The chain joins TRBV5-1 to TRBJ2-5; D is ambiguous. Germline V lookup: CDR1 SGHRS, CDR2 YFSETQ. CDR3 size: 15 residues. Trimming removed 0 bases from V and 4 bases from J, with 13 bases in between. The CDR3 sequence is CASSLASRPRETQYF. The DNA for the CDR3 is TGCGCCAGCAGCTTGGCCAGTAGGCCCCGAGAGACCCAGTACTTC.